The text below deals with one T cell receptor (beta chain). The target antigen is unknown. The data were taken from a study of cytomegalovirus exposure and HLA in healthy donors. Findings and caveats of the study: A few chains tied to CMV proved CMV antigen-specific in vitro. Accurate prediction of HLA-A and HLA-B alleles (for most subjects) was reportedly achieved from TCR beta sequences.

The PCR was carried out with 60 Vbeta primers and 13 Jbeta primers. Repertoires were generated with immunoSEQ multiplex PCR, while TCRdb's copy carries only in-frame clones and drops some. The sample includes more than 85,000 clones, roughly 13% of them seen just once. CDR3 length: 14 residues. Germline V gene sequence: CDR1 LNHNV, CDR2 YYDKDF (reference sequence). Trimming removed 3 bases at V and 3 bases at J, with 11 bases between. This receptor was obtained from a man in his forties in good health and CMV-seropositive. The gene calls are TRBV15 and TRBJ2-5; D may be TRBD1 (6 bases). The material sequenced was PBMCs. The CDR3 region has the DNA TGTGCCACCAGCAGGACAGGTTTTGAAGAGACCCAGTACTTC. This translates into CATSRTGFEETQYF.